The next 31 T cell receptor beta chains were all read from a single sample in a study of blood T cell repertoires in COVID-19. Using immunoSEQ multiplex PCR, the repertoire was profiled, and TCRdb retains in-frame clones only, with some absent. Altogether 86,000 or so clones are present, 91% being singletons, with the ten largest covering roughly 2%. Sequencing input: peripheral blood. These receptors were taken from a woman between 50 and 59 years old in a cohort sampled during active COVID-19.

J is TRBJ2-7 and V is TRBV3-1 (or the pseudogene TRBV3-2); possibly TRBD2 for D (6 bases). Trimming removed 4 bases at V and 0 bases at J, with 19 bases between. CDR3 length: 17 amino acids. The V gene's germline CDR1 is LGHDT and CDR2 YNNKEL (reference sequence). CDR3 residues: CASSPSQAGPSSYEQYF. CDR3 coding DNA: TGTGCCAGCAGCCCCTCCCAAGCGGGCCCAAGCTCCTACGAGCAGTACTTC.

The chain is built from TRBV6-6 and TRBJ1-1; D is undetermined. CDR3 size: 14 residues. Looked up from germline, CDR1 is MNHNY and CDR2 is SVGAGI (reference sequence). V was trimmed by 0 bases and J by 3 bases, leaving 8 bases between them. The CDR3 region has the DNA TGTGCCAGCAGTTACTCCGAGGGCGACACTGAAGCTTTCTTT. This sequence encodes CASSYSEGDTEAFF.

The DNA of the CDR3 is TGTGCCAGCACCCGACTGGCGAACACTGAAGCTTTCTTT. This codes for CASTRLANTEAFF. The chain links TRBV6-5 to TRBJ1-1; D unclear. Trimming shortened V by 7 bases and J by 1 base, and 10 bases separated the two germline ends. The CDR3 consists of 13 residues. Germline V gives CDR1 MNHEY, CDR2 SVGAGI.

CDR3 coding DNA: TGTGCCAGCAGTGACGCCTGGGGACAGGGGAGCAATCAGCCCCAGCATTTT. Amino acids: CASSDAWGQGSNQPQHF. The chain carries TRBV6-1 and TRBJ1-5; 10 bases line up with TRBD1. CDR3 length equals 17 residues. V gave up 3 bases and J gave up 1 base; unmatched junction bases: 6. Germline-derived CDR1 and CDR2 are MNHNS and SASEGT.

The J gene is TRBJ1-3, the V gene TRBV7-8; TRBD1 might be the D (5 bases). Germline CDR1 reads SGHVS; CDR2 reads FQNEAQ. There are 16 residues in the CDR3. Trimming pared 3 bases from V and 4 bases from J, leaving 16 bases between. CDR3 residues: CASSFLVRGSGNTIYF. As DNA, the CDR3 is TGTGCCAGCAGCTTTTTGGTCCGGGGGTCAGGAAACACCATATATTTT.

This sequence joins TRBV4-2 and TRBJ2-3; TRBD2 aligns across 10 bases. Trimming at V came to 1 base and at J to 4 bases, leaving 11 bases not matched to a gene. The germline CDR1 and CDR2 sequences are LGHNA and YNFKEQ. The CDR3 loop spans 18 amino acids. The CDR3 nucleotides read TGTGCCAGCAGCCAAGTTAAGTCTAGCGGGAGTGGATCAGATACGCAGTATTTT. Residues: CASSQVKSSGSGSDTQYF.

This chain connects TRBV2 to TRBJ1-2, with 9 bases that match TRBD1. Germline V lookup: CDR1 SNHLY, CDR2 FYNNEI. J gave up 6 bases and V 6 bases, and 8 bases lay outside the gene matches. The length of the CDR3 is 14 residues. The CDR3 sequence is CASREGQGRDGYTF. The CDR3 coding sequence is TGTGCCAGCAGGGAGGGACAGGGAAGGGATGGCTACACCTTC.

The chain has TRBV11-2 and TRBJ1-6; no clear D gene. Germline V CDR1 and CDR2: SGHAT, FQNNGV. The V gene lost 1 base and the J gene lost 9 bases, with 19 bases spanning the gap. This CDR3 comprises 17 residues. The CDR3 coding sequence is TGTGCCAGCAGCTTAGGGGAAGGCCGGGGTATTCTTTCACCCCTCCACTTT. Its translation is CASSLGEGRGILSPLHF.

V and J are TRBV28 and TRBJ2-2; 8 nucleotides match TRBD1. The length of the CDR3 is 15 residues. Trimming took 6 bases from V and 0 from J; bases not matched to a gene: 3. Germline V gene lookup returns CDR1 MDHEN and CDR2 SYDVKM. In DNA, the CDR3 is TGTGCCAGCAGCTTGGGACAGGCGAACACCGGGGAGCTGTTTTTT. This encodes CASSLGQANTGELFF.

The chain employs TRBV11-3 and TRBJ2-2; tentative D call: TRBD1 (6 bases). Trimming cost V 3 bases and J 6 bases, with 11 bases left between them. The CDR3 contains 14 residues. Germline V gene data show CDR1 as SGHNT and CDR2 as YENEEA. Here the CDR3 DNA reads TGTGCCAGCAGCTTGTTAGGACAGTCCGGGGAGCTGTTTTTT. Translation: CASSLLGQSGELFF. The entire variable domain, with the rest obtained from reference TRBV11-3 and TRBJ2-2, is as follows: EAGVVQSPRYKIIEKKQPVAFWCNPISGHNTLYWYLQNLGQGPELLIRYENEEAVDDSQLPKDRFSAERLKGVDSTLKIQPAELGDSAVYLCASSLLGQSGELFFGEGSRLTVL.

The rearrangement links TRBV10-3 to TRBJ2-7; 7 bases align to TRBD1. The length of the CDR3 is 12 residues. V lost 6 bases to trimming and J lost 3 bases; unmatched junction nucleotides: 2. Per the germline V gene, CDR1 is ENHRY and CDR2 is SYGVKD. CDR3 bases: TGTGCCATCAGGGGGGACAGCTACGAGCAGTACTTC. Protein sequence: CAIRGDSYEQYF.

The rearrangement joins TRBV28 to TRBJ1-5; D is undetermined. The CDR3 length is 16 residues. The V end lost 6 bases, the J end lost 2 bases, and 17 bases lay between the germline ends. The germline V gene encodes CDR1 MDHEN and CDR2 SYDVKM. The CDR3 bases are TGTGCCAGCAGCCGTTCATACTGGGCTGGCAATCAGCCCCAGCATTTT. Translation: CASSRSYWAGNQPQHF. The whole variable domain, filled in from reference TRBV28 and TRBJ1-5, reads DVKVTQSSRYLVKRTGEKVFLECVQDMDHENMFWYRQDPGLGLRLIYFSYDVKMKEKGDIPEGYSVSREKKERFSLILESASTNQTSMYLCASSRSYWAGNQPQHFGDGTRLSIL.

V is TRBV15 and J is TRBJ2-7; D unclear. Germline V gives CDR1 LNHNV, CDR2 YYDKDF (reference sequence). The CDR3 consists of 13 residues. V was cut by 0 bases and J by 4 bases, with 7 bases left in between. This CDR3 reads CATSRESNYEQYF. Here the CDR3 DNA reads TGTGCCACCAGCAGAGAGTCAAATTACGAGCAGTACTTC.

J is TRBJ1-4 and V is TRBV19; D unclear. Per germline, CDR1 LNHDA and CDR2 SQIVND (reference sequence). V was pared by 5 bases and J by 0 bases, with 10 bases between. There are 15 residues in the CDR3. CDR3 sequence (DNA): TGTGCCAGTAGTCTCCGAAGAGCAACTAATGAAAAACTGTTTTTT. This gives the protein CASSLRRATNEKLFF.

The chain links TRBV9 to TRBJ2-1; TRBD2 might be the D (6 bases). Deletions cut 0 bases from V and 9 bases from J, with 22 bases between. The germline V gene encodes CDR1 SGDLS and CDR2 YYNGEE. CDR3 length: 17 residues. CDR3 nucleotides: TGTGCCAGCAGCGTAGCTAATAGGGTCGGAGCGGGCGGTGAGCAGTTCTTC. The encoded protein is CASSVANRVGAGGEQFF. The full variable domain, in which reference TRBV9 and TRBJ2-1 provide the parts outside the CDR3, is DSGVTQTPKHLITATGQRVTLRCSPRSGDLSVYWYQQSLDQGLQFLIQYYNGEERAKGNILERFSAQQFPDLHSELNLSSLELGDSALYFCASSVANRVGAGGEQFFGPGTRLTVL.

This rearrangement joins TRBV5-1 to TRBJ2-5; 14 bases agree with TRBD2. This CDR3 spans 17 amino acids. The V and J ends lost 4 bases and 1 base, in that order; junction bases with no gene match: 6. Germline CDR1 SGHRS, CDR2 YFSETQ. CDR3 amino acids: CASSAGLAGDTQETQYF. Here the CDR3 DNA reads TGCGCCAGCAGCGCGGGACTAGCGGGAGATACCCAAGAGACCCAGTACTTC.

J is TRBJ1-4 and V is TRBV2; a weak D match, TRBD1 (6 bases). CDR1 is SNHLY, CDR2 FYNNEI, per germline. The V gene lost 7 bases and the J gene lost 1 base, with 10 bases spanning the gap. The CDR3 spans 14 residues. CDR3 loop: CASTKDRTNEKLFF. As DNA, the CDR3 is TGTGCCAGCACCAAGGACAGAACTAATGAAAAACTGTTTTTT.

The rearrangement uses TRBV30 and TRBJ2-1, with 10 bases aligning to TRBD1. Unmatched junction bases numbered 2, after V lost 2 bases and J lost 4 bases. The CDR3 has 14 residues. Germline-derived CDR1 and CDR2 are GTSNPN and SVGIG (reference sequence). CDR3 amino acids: CAWSRTGGYNEQFF. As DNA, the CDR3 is TGTGCCTGGAGTAGGACAGGGGGGTACAATGAGCAGTTCTTC.

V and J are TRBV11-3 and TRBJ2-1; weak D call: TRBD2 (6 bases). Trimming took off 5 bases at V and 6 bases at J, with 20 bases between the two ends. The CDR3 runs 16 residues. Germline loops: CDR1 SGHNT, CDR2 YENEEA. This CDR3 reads CASSPRDSLTRNEQFF. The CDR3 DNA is TGTGCCAGCAGCCCGCGGGACTCCCTAACTCGCAATGAGCAGTTCTTC.

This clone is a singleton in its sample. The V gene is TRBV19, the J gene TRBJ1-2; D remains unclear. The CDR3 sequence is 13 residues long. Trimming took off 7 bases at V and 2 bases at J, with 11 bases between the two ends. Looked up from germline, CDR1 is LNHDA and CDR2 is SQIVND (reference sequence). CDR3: CASTATRNYGYTF. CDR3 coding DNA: TGTGCCAGTACGGCGACACGAAACTATGGCTACACCTTC.

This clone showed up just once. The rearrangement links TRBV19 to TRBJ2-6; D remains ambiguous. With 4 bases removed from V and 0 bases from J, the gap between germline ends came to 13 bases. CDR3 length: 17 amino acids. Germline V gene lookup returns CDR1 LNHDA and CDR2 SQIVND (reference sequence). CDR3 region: CASSNRDTGSGANVLTF. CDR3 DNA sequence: TGTGCCAGTAGTAACCGAGATACCGGCTCTGGGGCCAACGTCCTGACTTTC. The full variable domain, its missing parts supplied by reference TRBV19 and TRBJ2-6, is DGGITQSPKYLFRKEGQNVTLSCEQNLNHDAMYWYRQDPGQGLRLIYYSQIVNDFQKGDIAEGYSVSREKKESFPLTVTSAQKNPTAFYLCASSNRDTGSGANVLTFGAGSRLTVL.

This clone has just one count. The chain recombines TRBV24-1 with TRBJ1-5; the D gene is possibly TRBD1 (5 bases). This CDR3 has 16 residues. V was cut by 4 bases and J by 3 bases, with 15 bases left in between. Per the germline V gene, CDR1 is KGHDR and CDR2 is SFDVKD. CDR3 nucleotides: TGTGCCACCAGTGACCACAGACGGGGGGACAATCAGCCCCAGCATTTT. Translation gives CATSDHRRGDNQPQHF.

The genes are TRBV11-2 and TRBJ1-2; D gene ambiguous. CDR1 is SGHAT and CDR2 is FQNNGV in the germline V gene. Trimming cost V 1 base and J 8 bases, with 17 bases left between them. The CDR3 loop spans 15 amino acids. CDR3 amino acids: CASSLARTQSRGYTF. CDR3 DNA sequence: TGTGCCAGCAGCTTAGCCCGAACCCAAAGCCGGGGCTACACCTTC.

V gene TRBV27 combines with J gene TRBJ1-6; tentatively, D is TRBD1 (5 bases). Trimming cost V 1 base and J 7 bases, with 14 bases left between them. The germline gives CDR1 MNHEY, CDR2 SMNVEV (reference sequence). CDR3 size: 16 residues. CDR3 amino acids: CASSLYTGYQNSPLHF. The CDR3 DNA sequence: TGTGCCAGCAGTTTATATACAGGATACCAGAATTCACCCCTCCACTTT.

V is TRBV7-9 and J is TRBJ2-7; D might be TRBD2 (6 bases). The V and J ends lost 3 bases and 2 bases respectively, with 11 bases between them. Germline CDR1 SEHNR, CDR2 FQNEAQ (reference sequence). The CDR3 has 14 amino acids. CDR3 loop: CASSLGTYTYEQYF. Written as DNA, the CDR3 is TGTGCCAGCAGCTTGGGGACTTACACCTACGAGCAGTACTTC.

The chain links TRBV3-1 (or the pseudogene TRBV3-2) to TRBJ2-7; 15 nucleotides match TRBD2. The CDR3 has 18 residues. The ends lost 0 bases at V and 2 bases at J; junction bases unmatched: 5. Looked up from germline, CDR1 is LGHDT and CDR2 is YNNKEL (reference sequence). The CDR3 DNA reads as TGTGCCAGCAGCCAAGATCCGGGACTAGCGGGGGGACCCTACGAGCAGTACTTC. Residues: CASSQDPGLAGGPYEQYF.

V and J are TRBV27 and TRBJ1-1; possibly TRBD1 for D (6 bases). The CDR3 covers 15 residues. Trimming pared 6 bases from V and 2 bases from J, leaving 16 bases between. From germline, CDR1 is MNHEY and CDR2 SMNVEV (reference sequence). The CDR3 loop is CASSSIGGLNTEAFF. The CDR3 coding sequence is TGTGCCAGCAGCTCCATAGGGGGTCTCAACACTGAAGCTTTCTTT.

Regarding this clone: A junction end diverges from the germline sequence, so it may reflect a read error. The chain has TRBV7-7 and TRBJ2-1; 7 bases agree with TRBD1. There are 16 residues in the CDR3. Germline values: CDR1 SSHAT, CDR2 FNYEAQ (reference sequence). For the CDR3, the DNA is TGTGCTAGCAGCTTAGCGAATAGGGGGCCCTACAATGAGCAGTTCTTC. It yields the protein CASSLANRGPYNEQFF.

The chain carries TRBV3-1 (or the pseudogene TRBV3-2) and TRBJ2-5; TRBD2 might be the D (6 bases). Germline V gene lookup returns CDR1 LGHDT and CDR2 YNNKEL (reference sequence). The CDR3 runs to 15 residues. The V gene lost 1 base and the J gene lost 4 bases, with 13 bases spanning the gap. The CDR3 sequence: CASSQGGAAGETQYF. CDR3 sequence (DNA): TGTGCCAGCAGCCAAGGCGGCGCAGCGGGAGAGACCCAGTACTTC.

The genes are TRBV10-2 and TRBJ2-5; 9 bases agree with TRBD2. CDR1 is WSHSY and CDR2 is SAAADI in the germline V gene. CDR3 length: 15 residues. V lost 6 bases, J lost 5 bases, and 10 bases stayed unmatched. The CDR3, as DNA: TGCGCCAGCAGAGGCGGGGGGGGCCCATCCGAGACCCAGTACTTC. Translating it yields CASRGGGGPSETQYF.

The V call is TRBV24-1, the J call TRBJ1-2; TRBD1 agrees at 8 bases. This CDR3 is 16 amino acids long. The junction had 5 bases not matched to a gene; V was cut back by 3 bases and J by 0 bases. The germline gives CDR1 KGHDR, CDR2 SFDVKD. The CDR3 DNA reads TGTGCCACCAGTGATCCTAGGACAGGGTCTAACTATGGCTACACCTTC. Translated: CATSDPRTGSNYGYTF.